The 25 T cell receptor beta chains below come from one sample, sequenced in a study of CD8+ T cells in alopecia areata. The sequencing template was cDNA reverse transcribed from extracted RNA. Produced via immunoSEQ multiplex PCR; TCRdb's table is partial and in-frame only. The sample gives over 150,000 clones, around three fifths of which show up once; under 5% is in the top ten. The sequenced sample was CD8+ T cells sorted from blood. These receptors originate from a human donor in good health.

This clone was counted only a few times. The chain is built from TRBV19 and TRBJ1-2; D call uncertain. This CDR3 is 11 amino acids long. The V gene's germline CDR1 is LNHDA and CDR2 SQIVND (reference sequence). V was shortened by 1 base and J by 7 bases, with 4 bases between the two germline ends. CDR3 in DNA: TGTGCCAGTAGTATAGGGGCTGGCTACACCTTC. Translation gives CASSIGAGYTF.

This clone was observed a handful of times. This sequence joins TRBV7-9 and TRBJ1-4; D is unresolved. Between the trimmed V and J ends, which lost 1 base and 4 bases, there was a span of 10 bases. Germline assignment: CDR1 SEHNR and CDR2 FQNEAQ (reference sequence). The length of the CDR3 is 15 residues. The CDR3 DNA sequence: TGTGCCAGCAGCTTAGGTCCGTCCGTTAATGAAAAACTGTTTTTT. Translated: CASSLGPSVNEKLFF.

With regard to this clone: Other DNA sequences in the same sample also yield this CDR3. The chain uses TRBV25-1 and TRBJ2-2; D ambiguous. Germline assignment: CDR1 MGHDK and CDR2 SYGVNS. The ends were cut back, 1 base at V and 6 bases at J, with 6 bases in the middle. This CDR3 has 13 residues. CDR3 region: CASSEWGAGELFF. The CDR3 DNA is TGTGCCAGCAGTGAATGGGGTGCCGGGGAGCTGTTTTTT.

The rearrangement joins TRBV25-1 to TRBJ2-1, with D perhaps TRBD1 (5 bases). Trimming left V 1 base short and J 8 bases short, with 15 bases between. The CDR3 runs 15 residues. Germline-derived CDR1 and CDR2 are MGHDK and SYGVNS. The CDR3 protein is CASSELSGPSHEQFF. CDR3 sequence (DNA): TGTGCCAGCAGTGAATTGTCAGGGCCCTCGCATGAGCAGTTCTTC.

The J gene is TRBJ2-3, the V gene TRBV15; D call uncertain. The CDR3 covers 12 residues. V was trimmed by 2 bases and J by 4 bases, leaving 4 bases between them. Per the germline V gene, CDR1 is LNHNV and CDR2 is YYDKDF (reference sequence). CDR3 in amino acids: CATSRYPDTQYF. The CDR3 coding sequence is TGTGCCACCAGCAGATACCCAGATACGCAGTATTTT.

The chain combines TRBV9 with TRBJ2-7; possibly TRBD1 for D (7 bases). CDR1 is SGDLS, CDR2 YYNGEE, per germline. Deletions cut 4 bases from V and 3 bases from J, with 17 bases between. The CDR3 consists of 15 residues. CDR3 sequence reads: CASSPPQGGHYEQYF. The CDR3 coding sequence is TGTGCCAGCAGCCCACCCCAGGGGGGCCACTACGAGCAGTACTTC.

J is TRBJ2-6 and V is TRBV4-1; tentatively, D is TRBD1 (6 bases). Germline V CDR1 and CDR2: MGHRA, YSYEKL. This CDR3 has 18 residues. V lost 3 bases and J 0 bases, leaving 15 bases between the germline ends. CDR3 sequence (DNA): TGCGCCAGCAGCCATCGCGGACAGCCGATCTCTGGGGCCAACGTCCTGACTTTC. Residues: CASSHRGQPISGANVLTF.

CDR3 bases: TGTGCCAGCAGCCTCGACTCGGACAGGGGGCGTGAGAAACTGTTTTTT. Amino acid sequence: CASSLDSDRGREKLFF. The V gene is TRBV14, the J gene TRBJ1-4; 11 bases fit TRBD1. Germline V gene lookup returns CDR1 SGHDN and CDR2 FVKESK. Trimming cost V 4 bases and J 11 bases; bases outside gene matches: 12. CDR3 length equals 16 residues.

This rearrangement joins TRBV10-3 to TRBJ2-3; 8 bases are shared with TRBD1. This CDR3 has 14 amino acids. CDR1 and CDR2 from the germline V gene are ENHRY and SYGVKD. V lost 6 bases and J lost 7; bases outside the gene matches: 9. The CDR3 DNA reads TGTGCCATCAGAGCCGGGACAGGTTTTAATACGCAGTATTTT. The encoded protein is CAIRAGTGFNTQYF.

This clone was counted between two and nine times. The same CDR3 arises from other DNA sequences in this sample as well. V gene TRBV13 combines with J gene TRBJ2-7; D is possibly TRBD2 (6 bases). Germline V gives CDR1 PRHDT, CDR2 FYEKMQ (reference sequence). The CDR3 is 15 amino acids. Trimming stripped 3 bases from V and 1 base from J, with 13 bases between. The CDR3 reads CASSLGRDSSYEQYF. Here the CDR3 DNA reads TGTGCCAGCAGCTTGGGGCGGGACTCATCCTACGAGCAGTACTTC.

In this sample, this clone turned up a few times. This chain connects TRBV11-2 to TRBJ2-1, with TRBD2 matching over 14 bases. The CDR3 loop spans 17 amino acids. V gave up 1 base and J gave up 2 bases; unmatched junction bases: 1. The germline CDR1 and CDR2 sequences are SGHAT and FQNNGV. CDR3 sequence: CASSLGTSGGPYNEQFF. CDR3 in DNA: TGTGCCAGCAGCTTAGGGACTAGCGGGGGGCCCTACAATGAGCAGTTCTTC.

The chain combines TRBV25-1 with TRBJ2-3; no definite D call. The CDR3 has 13 residues. V lost 2 bases and J 3 bases, leaving 6 bases between the germline ends. Germline V CDR1 and CDR2: MGHDK, SYGVNS. The CDR3 protein is CASSEGWTDTQYF. The CDR3 coding sequence is TGTGCCAGCAGTGAAGGTTGGACAGATACGCAGTATTTT.

This clone was seen more than once but under ten times. The V and J genes are TRBV29-1 and TRBJ2-1; TRBD1 matches at 11 bases. The CDR3 covers 15 residues. Germline V gene sequence: CDR1 SQVTM, CDR2 ANQGSEA. The V segment lost 6 bases and the J segment 1 base; nucleotides outside the gene matches: 5. This CDR3 reads CSVGTGGSSYNEQFF. The CDR3, as DNA: TGCAGCGTCGGGACAGGGGGTTCATCCTACAATGAGCAGTTCTTC.

As concerns this clone: Other nucleotide sequences from this sample produce the same CDR3. The rearrangement uses TRBV7-9 and TRBJ2-5, with D unresolved. Germline assignment: CDR1 SEHNR and CDR2 FQNEAQ (reference sequence). V lost 1 base and J lost 2, with 8 bases in between. There are 14 residues in the CDR3. The CDR3 protein is CASSLVTAQETQYF. CDR3 DNA: TGTGCCAGCAGCTTAGTCACAGCACAAGAGACCCAGTACTTC.

The V gene is TRBV4-1, the J gene TRBJ1-2; TRBD1 aligns across 7 bases. Germline V gene data show CDR1 as MGHRA and CDR2 as YSYEKL. V was clipped by 3 bases and J by 0 bases; unmatched bases: 7. The CDR3 contains 16 residues. CDR3 loop: CASSHLGQLTNYGYTF. CDR3 coding DNA: TGCGCCAGCAGCCACCTGGGACAGTTGACTAACTATGGCTACACCTTC.

The sample holds one count of this clone. The chain combines TRBV30 with TRBJ1-5; D may be TRBD1 (5 bases). CDR1 and CDR2 from the germline V gene are GTSNPN and SVGIG (reference sequence). The CDR3 has 12 residues. V was shortened by 8 bases and J by 3 bases, with 11 bases between the two germline ends. This CDR3 reads CAGGDLNQPQHF. CDR3 nucleotide sequence: TGTGCCGGGGGGGACCTCAATCAGCCCCAGCATTTT.

The chain uses TRBV11-2 and TRBJ2-7; D is unresolved. V shed 5 bases and J shed 3 bases, with 8 bases lying between them. The CDR3 spans 12 residues. Germline lookup yields CDR1 SGHAT and CDR2 FQNNGV. The CDR3 region has the DNA TGTGCCAGCAGCCCCGGTATCTACGAGCAGTACTTC. This translates into CASSPGIYEQYF.

This chain joins TRBV12-5 and TRBJ2-7; weak D call: TRBD1 (6 bases). The V end was cut by 1 base, the J end by 6 bases, with 16 bases between. The germline gives CDR1 LGHNT, CDR2 FRNRAP. The CDR3 has 15 amino acids. CDR3 region: CASGLDAGTPLEQYF. CDR3 in DNA: TGTGCTAGTGGTTTGGACGCCGGGACACCACTCGAGCAGTACTTC. The whole variable domain, filled in from reference TRBV12-5 and TRBJ2-7, reads DARVTQTPRHKVTEMGQEVTMRCQPILGHNTVFWYRQTMMQGLELLAYFRNRAPLDDSGMPKDRFSAEMPDATLATLKIQPSEPRDSAVYFCASGLDAGTPLEQYFGPGTRLTVT.

This clone was observed a few times. J is TRBJ2-5 and V is TRBV13, with D tentatively TRBD1 (7 bases). The V and J ends lost 5 bases and 5 bases respectively, with 21 bases between them. The CDR3 sequence is 16 residues long. Germline CDR1 reads PRHDT; CDR2 reads FYEKMQ (reference sequence). Here the CDR3 reads CASSPTGDSKVETQYF. CDR3 nucleotides: TGTGCCAGCAGCCCCACAGGGGACTCAAAAGTGGAGACCCAGTACTTC.

The V call is TRBV18, the J call TRBJ1-1, with D perhaps TRBD1 (5 bases). CDR3 length: 13 amino acids. Germline V gives CDR1 KGHSH, CDR2 LQKENI. V was pared by 5 bases and J by 3 bases, with 10 bases between. The CDR3 sequence is CASSSRGDTEAFF. The DNA for the CDR3 is TGTGCCAGCTCATCCCGAGGGGACACTGAAGCTTTCTTT. The variable domain in full, completed from reference TRBV18 and TRBJ1-1, reads NAGVMQNPRHLVRRRGQEARLRCSPMKGHSHVYWYRQLPEEGLKFMVYLQKENIIDESGMPKERFSAEFPKEGPSILRIQQVVRGDSAAYFCASSSRGDTEAFFGQGTRLTVV.

The chain has TRBV7-9 and TRBJ2-3; 10 bases agree with TRBD2. The ends lost 4 bases at V and 4 bases at J; junction bases unmatched: 5. Germline V gives CDR1 SEHNR, CDR2 FQNEAQ (reference sequence). The CDR3 runs 15 residues. DNA of the CDR3: TGTGCCAGCAGCTATAGCGGGGGGAGCGCAGATACGCAGTATTTT. Its protein product is CASSYSGGSADTQYF.

The chain couples TRBV13 to TRBJ2-5, with D perhaps TRBD2 (7 bases). The germline gives CDR1 PRHDT, CDR2 FYEKMQ (reference sequence). Trimming stripped 5 bases from V and 6 bases from J, with 19 bases between. The CDR3 is 15 residues long. The CDR3 bases are TGTGCCAGCAGCGCAAGAGGGGGGGCCTTGAAGACCCAGTACTTC. It codes for CASSARGGALKTQYF.

The chain couples TRBV11-1 to TRBJ2-3; perhaps TRBD2 as D (7 bases). With 1 base removed from V and 2 bases from J, the gap between germline ends came to 10 bases. CDR1 is SGHAT, CDR2 FQDESV, per germline (reference sequence). This CDR3 has 15 residues. The CDR3 sequence is CASSLVGGLTDTQYF. CDR3 in DNA: TGTGCCAGCAGCTTAGTCGGGGGGCTCACAGATACGCAGTATTTT.

This chain links TRBV2 with TRBJ1-2; D unclear. V gave up 10 bases and J gave up 14 bases, with 14 bases separating them. The CDR3 length is 9 residues. Per the germline V gene, CDR1 is SNHLY and CDR2 is FYNNEI. CDR3 sequence: CAITDEGTF. The DNA for the CDR3 is TGTGCCATTACGGACGAGGGAACCTTC.

The chain carries TRBV27 and TRBJ2-7; 8 nucleotides match TRBD2. This CDR3 is built from 16 residues. Germline V gene sequence: CDR1 MNHEY, CDR2 SMNVEV (reference sequence). V trimming: 5 bases; J trimming: 3 bases; junction bases outside the gene matches: 12. CDR3 coding DNA: TGTGCCAGCAGTATAGGTTTGGCGGGGGGCGGCTACGAGCAGTACTTC. This sequence encodes CASSIGLAGGGYEQYF.